This T cell receptor beta chain is drawn from a study of blood T cell repertoires in COVID-19. Study details: COVID-19 samples collected from the United States, Italy and Spain covered acute and convalescent phases. PBMCs, B-cell-depleted T cells, or T cells provided the cDNA or gDNA that made up the material.

The germline CDR1 and CDR2 sequences are MNHEY and SMNVEV (reference sequence). Unmatched junction bases numbered 9, after V lost 5 bases and J lost 11 bases. This CDR3 contains 13 residues. Sequencing used immunoSEQ multiplex PCR; TCRdb keeps in-frame clones, though not all of them. In the table there are roughly 73,000 clones, roughly 87% of which are singletons. The sequenced sample consisted of peripheral blood. The chain joins TRBV27 to TRBJ1-1; 9 bases are a match to TRBD1. This TCR derives from a woman aged 80 or older with active or convalescent COVID-19. The CDR3 DNA sequence: TGTGCCAGCAGTCTTTACAGGGGGCTATTCGCTTTCTTT. It is translated as CASSLYRGLFAFF.